A single sample is the source of the 32 T cell receptor beta chains below, sequenced in a study of T-cell reconstitution after alpha-beta-depleted transplantation in children. A TCRbeta library incorporating unique molecular identifiers was prepared. TCRdb re-analysed the PCR reads in MiXCR, keeping a single row per CDR3 protein. The profile shows a few hundred thousand distinct CDR3 sequences, 9.7% of them singletons. The sequenced sample was PBMCs from the stem cell graft donor, obtained from the stem cell graft. Receptors were obtained from a human donor who donated a stem cell graft to a child with SCID.

This clonotype came up many times. The chain joins TRBV4-2 to TRBJ2-7, with TRBD2 matching over 7 bases. Germline V CDR1 and CDR2: LGHNA, YNFKEQ. V lost 0 bases, J lost 1 base, and 6 bases stayed unmatched. The CDR3 contains 16 residues. CDR3 nucleotide sequence: TGTGCCAGCAGCCAAGATTTGTCTAGCGGATCCTACGAGCAGTACTTC. It translates to CASSQDLSSGSYEQYF.

This clonotype was detected ten times or more. This chain connects TRBV6-5 to TRBJ2-7, with D perhaps TRBD1 (6 bases). Germline V gene sequence: CDR1 MNHEY, CDR2 SVGAGI. CDR3 length: 15 residues. Trimming stripped 5 bases from V and 3 bases from J, with 17 bases between. The CDR3 here is CASSTPTGNNYEQYF. Here the CDR3 DNA reads TGTGCCAGCAGTACTCCTACAGGGAACAACTACGAGCAGTACTTC.

The table lists this clonotype with many counts. The chain links TRBV7-9 to TRBJ2-7; D is unclear. This CDR3 region has 15 residues. The germline V gene encodes CDR1 SEHNR and CDR2 FQNEAQ (reference sequence). V was pared by 4 bases and J by 5 bases, with 18 bases between. For the CDR3, the DNA is TGTGCCAGCAGCTCTGACACGACCGGTGGCCACGAGCAGTACTTC. Amino acids: CASSSDTTGGHEQYF.

This clonotype occurred many times. This CDR3 is CASILTGSTEAFF. The CDR3 bases are TGCGCCAGCATCCTGACAGGCTCCACTGAAGCTTTCTTT. The chain uses TRBV5-1 and TRBJ1-1; D may be TRBD1 (6 bases). This CDR3 comprises 13 residues. V was clipped by 6 bases and J by 4 bases, with 13 bases between them. The germline V gene has CDR1 SGHRS and CDR2 YFSETQ.

This clonotype was seen many times. This CDR3 is CASSQGGQNSGANVLTF. The CDR3 DNA reads as TGTGCCAGCAGCCAAGGCGGGCAAAACTCTGGGGCCAACGTCCTGACTTTC. V and J are TRBV4-2 and TRBJ2-6; possibly TRBD2 for D (5 bases). The CDR3 is 17 residues long. V was shortened by 1 base and J by 0 bases, with 10 bases between the two germline ends. Per germline, CDR1 LGHNA and CDR2 YNFKEQ.

This clonotype appeared many times. This chain uses TRBV20-1 with TRBJ1-4; D call uncertain. This CDR3 has 11 amino acids. Trimming stripped 5 bases from V and 7 bases from J, with 8 bases between. Germline CDR1 is DFQATT and CDR2 is SNEGSKA (reference sequence). As DNA, the CDR3 is TGCAGTGCTCCCCAATTTGAAAAACTGTTTTTT. Translating it yields CSAPQFEKLFF.

This clonotype was observed many times. The rearrangement joins TRBV28 to TRBJ2-1, with TRBD2 identical over 9 bases. The germline V gene has CDR1 MDHEN and CDR2 SYDVKM. Unmatched junction bases numbered 8, after V lost 3 bases and J lost 8 bases. The CDR3 extends over 15 amino acids. The CDR3 DNA is TGTGCCAGCAGTTTTCGAGCGGGGGGCCGCGATGAGCAGTTCTTC. Translation: CASSFRAGGRDEQFF.

This clonotype was observed at least ten times. V gene TRBV5-1 combines with J gene TRBJ2-1; no firm D call. V lost 5 bases, J lost 0 bases, and 15 bases lay in between. This CDR3 comprises 16 residues. Germline CDR1 reads SGHRS; CDR2 reads YFSETQ. The CDR3 coding sequence is TGCGCCAGCAGGGGGATAGCCCTTAGCTCCTACAATGAGCAGTTCTTC. Encoded protein: CASRGIALSSYNEQFF.

This clonotype has ten or more counts. The gene calls are TRBV12-3 or TRBV12-4 and TRBJ2-1; 11 bases agree with TRBD2. The CDR3 consists of 17 residues. J gave up 4 bases and V 2 bases, and 7 bases lay outside the gene matches. CDR3 in DNA: TGTGCCAGCAGTTTATTCGGTGGACTAGCGGGTTACAATGAGCAGTTCTTC. Its protein product is CASSLFGGLAGYNEQFF.

This clonotype was detected ten times or more. The rearrangement joins TRBV10-3 to TRBJ1-4, with D possibly TRBD1 on 5 matching bases. Germline V lookup: CDR1 ENHRY, CDR2 SYGVKD. V gave up 3 bases and J gave up 12 bases, with 14 bases separating them. The CDR3 consists of 13 residues. The CDR3 protein is CAISDQGPPELFF. CDR3 DNA: TGTGCCATCAGTGACCAGGGACCCCCGGAACTGTTTTTT.

This clonotype was picked up many times. The rearrangement joins TRBV6-5 to TRBJ2-5; a possible D gene is TRBD2 (7 bases). The CDR3 spans 17 residues. Trimming cost V 2 bases and J 1 base, with 17 bases left between them. Germline CDR1 MNHEY, CDR2 SVGAGI. CDR3: CASSYGGGGSVQETQYF. In nucleotides, the CDR3 is TGTGCCAGCAGTTACGGGGGGGGCGGATCAGTCCAAGAGACCCAGTACTTC.

This clonotype came up many times. The CDR3 reads CASSPPGGTSTDTQYF. For the CDR3, the DNA is TGCGCCAGCAGCCCCCCAGGAGGGACTAGCACAGATACGCAGTATTTT. The V gene is TRBV5-1, the J gene TRBJ2-3; maybe TRBD2 (6 bases). CDR1 is SGHRS and CDR2 is YFSETQ in the germline V gene. The CDR3 runs to 16 residues. Trimming pared 4 bases from V and 0 bases from J, leaving 15 bases between.

This clonotype was seen only a few times. This chain joins TRBV5-1 and TRBJ2-1; unclear D gene. Germline V lookup: CDR1 SGHRS, CDR2 YFSETQ. The CDR3 totals 14 residues. The V end lost 0 bases, the J end lost 4 bases, and 8 bases lay between the germline ends. The DNA of the CDR3 is TGCGCCAGCAGCTTGGGAGAATTGTACAATGAGCAGTTCTTC. Its translation is CASSLGELYNEQFF.

This clonotype was seen at least ten times. The rearrangement uses TRBV20-1 and TRBJ2-3; the D gene is possibly TRBD2 (6 bases). CDR3 length equals 12 residues. V was pared by 3 bases and J by 4 bases, with 8 bases between. Germline assignment: CDR1 DFQATT and CDR2 SNEGSKA (reference sequence). The DNA of the CDR3 is TGCAGTGCTAGGGGCGGGGCAGATACGCAGTATTTT. It is translated as CSARGGADTQYF.

In this sample, this clonotype turned up many times. In nucleotides, the CDR3 is TGTGCCAGCAGCCAGGGGACCGGGGAGCTGTTTTTT. It codes for CASSQGTGELFF. The gene calls are TRBV3-1 and TRBJ2-2, with D uncertain. This CDR3 is 12 amino acids long. Germline V gene data show CDR1 as LGHDT and CDR2 as YNNKEL (reference sequence). The germline V and J ends were trimmed by 3 bases and 5 bases, with 4 bases remaining between them.

This clonotype was detected many times. The V call is TRBV4-2, the J call TRBJ2-1; D is perhaps TRBD2 (6 bases). The CDR3 extends over 13 amino acids. Germline CDR1 is LGHNA and CDR2 is YNFKEQ. The V and J ends lost 5 bases and 8 bases respectively, with 13 bases between them. CDR3 nucleotides: TGTGCCAGCAGCTCGGGACTTCACGATGAGCAGTTCTTC. As protein: CASSSGLHDEQFF.

This clonotype occurred a few times. The chain has TRBV30 and TRBJ1-1; TRBD1 is a possible D gene (5 bases). Germline V gives CDR1 GTSNPN, CDR2 SVGIG (reference sequence). V was shortened by 8 bases and J by 5 bases, with 18 bases between the two germline ends. The CDR3 extends over 13 amino acids. CDR3 loop: CALKGTYGTEAFF. The CDR3 region has the DNA TGTGCCCTCAAAGGGACGTACGGTACTGAAGCTTTCTTT.

The rearrangement links TRBV29-1 to TRBJ2-1; D is possibly TRBD1 (5 bases). The V gene lost 8 bases and the J gene lost 8 bases, with 16 bases spanning the gap. The CDR3 is made up of 12 amino acids. Germline CDR1 is SQVTM and CDR2 is ANQGSEA. The CDR3 here is CSTMTAWDEQFF. The DNA for the CDR3 is TGCAGCACCATGACAGCTTGGGATGAGCAGTTCTTC.

CDR3 coding DNA: TGCAGTGCCCGTGCGTGGGGCCTTGGCAATCAGCCCCAGCATTTT. Translated: CSARAWGLGNQPQHF. This rearrangement joins TRBV20-1 to TRBJ1-5; D is possibly TRBD1 (5 bases). V was trimmed by 6 bases and J by 2 bases, leaving 17 bases between them. Germline V CDR1 and CDR2: DFQATT, SNEGSKA (reference sequence). The CDR3 is made up of 15 amino acids.

The chain has TRBV18 and TRBJ1-1; no clear D. V was trimmed by 2 bases and J by 1 base, leaving 5 bases between them. From germline, CDR1 is KGHSH and CDR2 LQKENI. CDR3 length: 13 residues. This chain's CDR3 is CASSPVGNTEAFF. CDR3 nucleotides: TGTGCCAGCTCACCAGTGGGGAACACTGAAGCTTTCTTT.

This clonotype was observed many times. V usage is TRBV9 and J usage is TRBJ2-7; 8 bases align to TRBD1. Trimming took 1 base from V and 0 from J; bases not matched to a gene: 0. The germline V gene encodes CDR1 SGDLS and CDR2 YYNGEE. The CDR3 covers 14 residues. The chain's CDR3 is CASSVTGGSYEQYF. In DNA, the CDR3 is TGTGCCAGCAGCGTAACAGGGGGCTCCTACGAGCAGTACTTC.

This clonotype was seen many times. This chain connects TRBV19 to TRBJ2-5, with D perhaps assigned TRBD1 or TRBD2 (5 bases each). This CDR3 contains 16 residues. The germline gives CDR1 LNHDA, CDR2 SQIVND (reference sequence). The ends were cut back, 6 bases at V and 5 bases at J, with 22 bases in the middle. The CDR3 region has the DNA TGTGCCAGTAGACGAACAGGAGACTCTAGCACGGAGACCCAGTACTTC. Its translation: CASRRTGDSSTETQYF.

This clonotype appeared many times. Here the CDR3 DNA reads TGTGCCAGCAGTTACAGCCGGACAGTACCATCTGAAGCTTTCTTT. This gives the protein CASSYSRTVPSEAFF. This chain uses TRBV6-5 with TRBJ1-1; D might be TRBD1 (6 bases). The CDR3 has 15 residues. Per the germline V gene, CDR1 is MNHEY and CDR2 is SVGAGI. Trimming stripped 2 bases from V and 6 bases from J, with 16 bases between.

The sample holds many counts of this clonotype. The chain uses TRBV12-3 or TRBV12-4 and TRBJ1-5; a weak D match, TRBD1 (5 bases). V was trimmed by 3 bases and J by 7 bases, leaving 10 bases between them. The CDR3 sequence is 13 residues long. In nucleotides, the CDR3 is TGTGCCAGCAGTTTTTCCAGGGAACAGCCCCAGCATTTT. Translation gives CASSFSREQPQHF.

This clonotype was observed many times. J is TRBJ1-1 and V is TRBV11-1; unclear D gene. Germline-derived CDR1 and CDR2 are SGHAT and FQDESV (reference sequence). The CDR3 length is 15 residues. Trimming took 2 bases from V and 0 from J, leaving 10 bases between them. The CDR3 protein is CASSLNNRVNTEAFF. CDR3 in DNA: TGTGCCAGCAGCTTAAATAACCGCGTGAACACTGAAGCTTTCTTT.

This clonotype was observed at least ten times. This sequence joins TRBV2 and TRBJ2-7; tentative D call: TRBD1 (6 bases). V gave up 6 bases and J gave up 4 bases, with 19 bases separating them. Germline-derived CDR1 and CDR2 are SNHLY and FYNNEI. CDR3 length: 15 residues. The CDR3 sequence: CASRNPGDTLYEQYF. The CDR3 bases are TGTGCCAGCAGGAATCCAGGGGACACTTTATACGAGCAGTACTTC.

This clonotype showed up many times. The chain employs TRBV7-9 and TRBJ2-7; D is unclear. Trimming took 1 base from V and 5 from J, leaving 15 bases between them. The CDR3 loop spans 15 amino acids. Germline V lookup: CDR1 SEHNR, CDR2 FQNEAQ (reference sequence). The CDR3 DNA follows: TGTGCCAGCAGCTTAGTTAGGCGATCGCGCGACGAGCAGTACTTC. Its translation: CASSLVRRSRDEQYF.

Only a few counts were recorded for this clonotype. A read error may be the cause here, since a much bigger clone is one base away. The V and J genes are TRBV20-1 and TRBJ1-2; D possibly corresponds to TRBD1 (6 bases). CDR1 DFQATT and CDR2 SNEGSKA come from the germline V gene (reference sequence). CDR3 size: 15 residues. CDR3 nucleotides: TGCAGTGCCGCAGAGGTCGGGGGGCCACCCTATGGCGACACCTTC. Protein product: CSAAEVGGPPYGDTF.

Many counts were recorded for this clonotype. The chain combines TRBV29-1 with TRBJ1-6, with D hard to call. Germline CDR1 reads SQVTM; CDR2 reads ANQGSEA. The V and J ends lost 8 bases and 6 bases respectively, with 17 bases between them. The CDR3 totals 14 residues. The CDR3: CSPGWAETNSPLHF. The CDR3 bases are TGCAGCCCGGGGTGGGCAGAGACTAATTCACCCCTCCACTTT.

This clonotype was found a few times. J is TRBJ2-2 and V is TRBV12-3 or TRBV12-4, with 10 bases aligning to TRBD1. This CDR3 comprises 15 residues. Losses at the gene ends were 3 bases for V and 6 bases for J; bases not matched to a gene: 4. As DNA, the CDR3 is TGTGCCAGCAGTTTGAGACAGGGGGCTGCCGGGGAGCTGTTTTTT. Protein sequence: CASSLRQGAAGELFF.

This clonotype appeared many times. This chain uses TRBV5-1 with TRBJ2-1; D may be TRBD1 (5 bases). The CDR3 has 15 residues. The V end was cut by 0 bases, the J end by 8 bases, with 15 bases between. CDR1 is SGHRS, CDR2 YFSETQ, per germline. Here the CDR3 reads CASSLVQLVGDEQFF. CDR3 nucleotides: TGCGCCAGCAGCTTGGTACAGCTTGTAGGGGATGAGCAGTTCTTC.

Turning to this clonotype: A read error may be the cause here, since a much bigger clone is one base away. The rearrangement joins TRBV28 to TRBJ1-2; D ambiguous. The CDR3 is 13 amino acids. Germline loops: CDR1 MDHEN, CDR2 SYDVKM. The CDR3 region has the DNA TGTGCCAGCAGGCTACAGAGCTACTATGGCTACTCCTTC. This gives the protein CASRLQSYYGYSF.